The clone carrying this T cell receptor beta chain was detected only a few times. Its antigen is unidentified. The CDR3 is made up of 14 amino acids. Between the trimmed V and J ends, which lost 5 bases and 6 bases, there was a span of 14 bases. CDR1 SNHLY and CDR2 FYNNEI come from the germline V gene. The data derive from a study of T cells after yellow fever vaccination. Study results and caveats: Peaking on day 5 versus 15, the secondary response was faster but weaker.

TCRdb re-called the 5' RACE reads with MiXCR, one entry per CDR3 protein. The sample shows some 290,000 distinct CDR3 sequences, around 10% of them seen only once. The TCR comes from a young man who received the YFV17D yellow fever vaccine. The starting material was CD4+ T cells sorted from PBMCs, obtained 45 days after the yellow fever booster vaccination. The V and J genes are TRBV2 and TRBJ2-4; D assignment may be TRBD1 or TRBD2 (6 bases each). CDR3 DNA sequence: TGTGCCAGCAGTACCGGGGGCTATTCAAACATTCAGTACTTC. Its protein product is CASSTGGYSNIQYF.